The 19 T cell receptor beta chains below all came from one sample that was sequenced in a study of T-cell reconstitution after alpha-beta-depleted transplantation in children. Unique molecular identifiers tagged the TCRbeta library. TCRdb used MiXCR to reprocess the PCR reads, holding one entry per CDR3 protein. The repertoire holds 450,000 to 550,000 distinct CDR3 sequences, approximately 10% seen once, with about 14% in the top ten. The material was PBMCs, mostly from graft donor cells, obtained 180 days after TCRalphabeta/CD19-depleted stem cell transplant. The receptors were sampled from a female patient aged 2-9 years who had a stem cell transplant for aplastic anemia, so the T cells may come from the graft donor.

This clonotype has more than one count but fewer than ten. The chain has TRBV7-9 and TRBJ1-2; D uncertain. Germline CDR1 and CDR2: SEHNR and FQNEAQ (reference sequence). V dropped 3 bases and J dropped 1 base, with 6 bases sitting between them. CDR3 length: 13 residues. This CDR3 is CASSFESNYGYTF. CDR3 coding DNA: TGTGCCAGCAGCTTCGAGAGTAACTATGGCTACACCTTC.

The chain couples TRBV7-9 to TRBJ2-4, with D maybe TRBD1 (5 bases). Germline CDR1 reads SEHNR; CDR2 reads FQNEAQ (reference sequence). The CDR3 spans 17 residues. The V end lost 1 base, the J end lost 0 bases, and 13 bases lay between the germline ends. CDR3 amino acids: CASSLVTGVLAKNIQYF. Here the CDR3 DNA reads TGTGCCAGCAGCTTAGTAACAGGAGTCCTAGCCAAAAACATTCAGTACTTC.

The CDR3 DNA follows: TGTGCCAGCAGTTTAAGTCAGGGAGGGTTCATCTACGAGCAGTACTTC. It is translated as CASSLSQGGFIYEQYF. The V and J genes are TRBV28 and TRBJ2-7, with 7 bases matching TRBD2. The V and J ends lost 2 bases and 3 bases, in that order; junction bases with no gene match: 10. This CDR3 has 16 amino acids. Germline-derived CDR1 and CDR2 are MDHEN and SYDVKM.

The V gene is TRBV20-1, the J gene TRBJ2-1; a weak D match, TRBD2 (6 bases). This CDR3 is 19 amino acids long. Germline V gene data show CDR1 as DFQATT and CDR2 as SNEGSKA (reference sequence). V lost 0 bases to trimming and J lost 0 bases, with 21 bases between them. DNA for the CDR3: TGCAGTGCTAGAGATGATCTTATAATGGACGGGAGCTCCTACAATGAGCAGTTCTTC. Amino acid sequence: CSARDDLIMDGSSYNEQFF.

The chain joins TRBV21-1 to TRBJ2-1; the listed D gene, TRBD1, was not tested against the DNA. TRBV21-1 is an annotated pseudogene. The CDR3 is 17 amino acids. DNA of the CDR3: TGTGCCAGCAGCACGCTGCGACGGGCGCCGCTTTACAATGAGCAGTTCTTC. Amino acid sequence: CASSTLRRAPLYNEQFF.

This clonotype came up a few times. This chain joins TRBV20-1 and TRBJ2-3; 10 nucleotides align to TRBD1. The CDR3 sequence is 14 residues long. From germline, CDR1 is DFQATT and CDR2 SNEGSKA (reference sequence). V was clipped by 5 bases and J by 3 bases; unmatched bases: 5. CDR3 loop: CSALGTGATDTQYF. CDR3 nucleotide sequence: TGCAGTGCTCTCGGGACAGGGGCGACAGATACGCAGTATTTT.

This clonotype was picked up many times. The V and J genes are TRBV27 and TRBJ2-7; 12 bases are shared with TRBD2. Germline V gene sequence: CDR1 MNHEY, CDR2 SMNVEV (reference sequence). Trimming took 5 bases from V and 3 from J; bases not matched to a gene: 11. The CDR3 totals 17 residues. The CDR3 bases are TGTGCCAGCAGTATCAATGGACTAGCGGGACCCTTCTACGAGCAGTACTTC. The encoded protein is CASSINGLAGPFYEQYF.

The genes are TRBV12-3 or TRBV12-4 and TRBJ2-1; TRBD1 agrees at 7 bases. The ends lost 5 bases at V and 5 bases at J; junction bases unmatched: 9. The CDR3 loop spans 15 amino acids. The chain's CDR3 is CASSPTTGNDNEQFF. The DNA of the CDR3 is TGTGCCAGCAGTCCCACGACAGGGAACGACAATGAGCAGTTCTTC.

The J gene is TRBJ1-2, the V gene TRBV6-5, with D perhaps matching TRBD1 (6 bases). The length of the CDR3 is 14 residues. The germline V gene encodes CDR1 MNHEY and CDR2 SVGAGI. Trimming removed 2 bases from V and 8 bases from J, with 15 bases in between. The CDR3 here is CASSYTAGAGGYTF. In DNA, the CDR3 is TGTGCCAGCAGTTACACCGCGGGGGCCGGGGGCTACACCTTC.

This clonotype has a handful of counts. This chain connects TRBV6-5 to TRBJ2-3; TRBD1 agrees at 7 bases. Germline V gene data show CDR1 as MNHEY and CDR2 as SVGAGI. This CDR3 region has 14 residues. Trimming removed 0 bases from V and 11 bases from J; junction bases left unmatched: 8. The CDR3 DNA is TGTGCCAGCAGTTACTCCTGGACAGGAAAAGAGCAGTATTTT. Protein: CASSYSWTGKEQYF.

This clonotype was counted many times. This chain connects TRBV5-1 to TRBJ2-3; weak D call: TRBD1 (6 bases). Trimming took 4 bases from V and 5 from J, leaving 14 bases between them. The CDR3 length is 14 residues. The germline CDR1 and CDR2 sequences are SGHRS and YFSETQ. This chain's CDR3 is CASSTWGQGDTQYF. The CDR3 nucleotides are TGCGCCAGCAGCACCTGGGGGCAGGGAGATACGCAGTATTTT.

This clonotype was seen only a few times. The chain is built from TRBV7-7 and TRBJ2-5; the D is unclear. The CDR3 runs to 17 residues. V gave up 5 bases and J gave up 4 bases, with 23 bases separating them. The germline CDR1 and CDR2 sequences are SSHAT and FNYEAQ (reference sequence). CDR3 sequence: CASSRGTAPPGVETQYF. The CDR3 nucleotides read TGTGCCAGCAGCAGAGGCACGGCACCACCGGGCGTAGAGACCCAGTACTTC.

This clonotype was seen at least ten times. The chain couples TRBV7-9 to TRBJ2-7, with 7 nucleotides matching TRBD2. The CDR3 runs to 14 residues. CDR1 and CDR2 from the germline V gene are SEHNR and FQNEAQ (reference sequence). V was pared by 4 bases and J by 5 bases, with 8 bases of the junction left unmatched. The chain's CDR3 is CASSSGRGGDEQYV. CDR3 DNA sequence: TGTGCCAGCAGCTCAGGGAGGGGAGGTGACGAGCAGTACGTC.

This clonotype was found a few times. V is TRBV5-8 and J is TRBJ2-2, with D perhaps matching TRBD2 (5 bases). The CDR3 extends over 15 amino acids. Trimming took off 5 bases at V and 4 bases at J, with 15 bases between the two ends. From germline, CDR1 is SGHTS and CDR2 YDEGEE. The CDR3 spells CASRERIKGTGELFF. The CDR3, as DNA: TGTGCCAGCAGGGAGCGGATTAAGGGCACCGGGGAGCTGTTTTTT.

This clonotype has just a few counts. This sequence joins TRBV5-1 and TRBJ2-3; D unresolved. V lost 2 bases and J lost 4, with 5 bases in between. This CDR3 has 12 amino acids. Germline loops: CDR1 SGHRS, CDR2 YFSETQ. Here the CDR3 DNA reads TGCGCCAGCAGCTTTGCGGCAGATACGCAGTATTTT. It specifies CASSFAADTQYF.

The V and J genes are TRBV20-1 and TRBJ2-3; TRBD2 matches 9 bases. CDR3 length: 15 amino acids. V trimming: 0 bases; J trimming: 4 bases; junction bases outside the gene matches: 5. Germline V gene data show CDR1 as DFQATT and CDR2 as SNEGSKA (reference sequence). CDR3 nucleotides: TGCAGTGCTAGAGATGGTAGCGGGAGCGCAGATACGCAGTATTTT. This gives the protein CSARDGSGSADTQYF.

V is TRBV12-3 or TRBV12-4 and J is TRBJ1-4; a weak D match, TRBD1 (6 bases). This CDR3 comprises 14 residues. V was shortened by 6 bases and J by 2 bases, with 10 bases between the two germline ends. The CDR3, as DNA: TGTGCCAGCAGGTCGGGGGGCACTAATGAAAAACTGTTTTTT. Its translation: CASRSGGTNEKLFF.

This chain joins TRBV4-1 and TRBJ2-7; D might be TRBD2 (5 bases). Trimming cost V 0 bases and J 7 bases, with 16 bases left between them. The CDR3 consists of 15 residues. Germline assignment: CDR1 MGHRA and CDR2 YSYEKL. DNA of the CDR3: TGCGCCAGCAGCCAAGAAATTGGTGCGGGTTGGGAGCAGTACGTC. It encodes CASSQEIGAGWEQYV.

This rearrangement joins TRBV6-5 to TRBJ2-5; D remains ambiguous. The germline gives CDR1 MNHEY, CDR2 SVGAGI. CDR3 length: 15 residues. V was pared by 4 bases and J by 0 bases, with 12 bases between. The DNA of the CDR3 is TGTGCCAGCAGTTCATCCGAGAAGTACCAAGAGACCCAGTACTTC. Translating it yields CASSSSEKYQETQYF.